This TCR beta chain is drawn from a study of identical twins. Each CDR3 protein gets one entry after TCRdb re-called the 5' RACE reads with MiXCR. The sample records about 470,000 distinct CDR3 sequences, 20% to 25% being singletons. Germline V CDR1 and CDR2: LGHDT, YNNKEL (reference sequence). J lost 3 bases, V lost 1 base, and 3 bases had no gene match. The CDR3 runs 15 residues. These data also formed part of another study, on T cells expressing NK-cell markers. That study reports: Only alpha-beta TCR T cells were sorted in several experiments, using an anti-gamma-delta TCR antibody. Leadership of the CD3+CD56-NKG2C+ fraction also belonged to these clonotypes in four donors.

The TCR sequence derives from a woman between 18 and 29 years old in good health. V usage is TRBV3-1 and J usage is TRBJ2-1; TRBD2 matches at 7 bases. The sequenced sample was CD4+ T cells sorted from blood. Here the CDR3 reads CASSQATSFYNEQFF. The CDR3 DNA sequence: TGTGCCAGCAGCCAAGCGACTAGCTTCTACAATGAGCAGTTCTTC.